The entry below gives a single T cell receptor (beta chain) sequence along with its context. What it recognizes is unknown. The sample is drawn from a study of cytomegalovirus exposure and HLA in healthy donors. Overall study results and limits: Per published accounts, TCR beta sequences correctly predicted the HLA-A and HLA-B alleles of most subjects.

Amplification used 60 Vbeta primers and 13 Jbeta primers. The data were produced by immunoSEQ multiplex PCR, yet TCRdb's version contains in-frame clones alone and is incomplete. The repertoire holds about 100,000 clones, with 60% to 85% as singletons. The source material was PBMCs. The receptor's source is a man between 50 and 59 years old in good health and CMV-seronegative.

The CDR3 nucleotides are TGTGCCATCAGTGAGCGCGACACCGGGGAGCTGTTTTTT. This translates into CAISERDTGELFF. This chain links TRBV10-3 with TRBJ2-2, with D unresolved. Germline CDR1 ENHRY, CDR2 SYGVKD. The V end was cut by 2 bases, the J end by 3 bases, with 4 bases between. This CDR3 is built from 13 residues.